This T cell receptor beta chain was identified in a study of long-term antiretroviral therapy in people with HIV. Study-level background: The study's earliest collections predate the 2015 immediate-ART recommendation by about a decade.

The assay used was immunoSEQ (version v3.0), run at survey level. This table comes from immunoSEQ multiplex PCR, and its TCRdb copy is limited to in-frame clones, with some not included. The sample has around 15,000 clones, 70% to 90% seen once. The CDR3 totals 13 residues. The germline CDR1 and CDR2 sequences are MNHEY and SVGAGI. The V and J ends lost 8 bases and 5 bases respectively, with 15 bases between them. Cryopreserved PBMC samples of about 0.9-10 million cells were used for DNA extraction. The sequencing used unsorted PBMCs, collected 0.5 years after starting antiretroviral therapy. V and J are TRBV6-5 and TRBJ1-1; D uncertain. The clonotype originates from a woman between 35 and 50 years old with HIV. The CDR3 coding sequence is TGTGCCAGCTTCGGTCACGGGTGGACTGAAGCTTTCTTT. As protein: CASFGHGWTEAFF.